This T cell receptor (beta chain) is drawn from a study of blood T cell repertoires in COVID-19. The V gene end was trimmed by 5 bases and the J gene end by 5 bases; junction bases not matched to a gene: 2. CDR1 is SGHRS and CDR2 is YFSETQ in the germline V gene. The CDR3 is 12 residues long. Original processing methods: Quantification of nucleated cells was approximated via reference gene primer amplification. Only in-frame clones appear in the TCRdb table, and some are missing; sequencing was by immunoSEQ multiplex PCR. V, J and clone size are those of that table, while D and trimming were read from the DNA. This sample yields over 200,000 clones, of which around 83% are seen a single time; approximately 5.9% belongs to the top ten. Regarding this clone: Other DNA sequences within the sample encode an identical CDR3.

The TCR originated in an elderly man with acute or convalescent COVID-19. The sample consisted of peripheral blood. The genes are TRBV5-1 and TRBJ2-7; 9 bases match TRBD1. The CDR3 DNA reads TGCGCCAGCAGTCGGGACAGGGACGAGCAGTACTTC. Translating gives CASSRDRDEQYF.